These 29 T cell receptor beta chains share one sample of origin, sequenced in a study of technical replicates of blood from several donors. Repertoires were generated with immunoSEQ multiplex PCR, while TCRdb's copy carries only in-frame clones and drops some. The data contain about 70,000 clones, more than 75% of them singletons. Source material: PBMCs. These receptors were taken from a human donor in good health. Some clones in this sample may be carry-over from other donors' samples.

The chain carries TRBV5-6 and TRBJ2-7; 8 bases line up with TRBD1. V gave up 5 bases and J gave up 4 bases; unmatched junction bases: 8. The germline V gene encodes CDR1 SGHDT and CDR2 YYEEEE. The CDR3 is made up of 14 amino acids. The CDR3 here is CASRPGTGFYEQYF. In nucleotides, the CDR3 is TGTGCCAGCAGGCCCGGGACAGGTTTTTACGAGCAGTACTTC.

The chain carries TRBV7-3 and TRBJ2-1; D is uncertain. The ends were cut back, 6 bases at V and 8 bases at J, with 14 bases in the middle. The length of the CDR3 is 13 residues. Germline V gene data show CDR1 as SGHTA and CDR2 as FQGTGA. In DNA form, the CDR3 reads TGTGCCAGCAGTCTCACCCCGGTTGATGAGCAGTTCTTC. As protein: CASSLTPVDEQFF.

The V gene is TRBV19, the J gene TRBJ2-7, with TRBD2 identical over 8 bases. Per the germline V gene, CDR1 is LNHDA and CDR2 is SQIVND (reference sequence). This CDR3 contains 13 residues. J was trimmed by 5 bases and V by 4 bases; bases with no gene match: 4. CDR3 DNA sequence: TGTGCCAGTAGTAATAGCGGGGACGACGAGCAGTACTTC. Protein sequence: CASSNSGDDEQYF.

CDR3 amino acids: CASTLTQGPGNTIYF. The CDR3 DNA reads TGTGCCAGCACCTTGACGCAGGGGCCGGGAAACACCATATATTTT. This chain connects TRBV27 to TRBJ1-3; TRBD1 might be the D (6 bases). This CDR3 is 15 amino acids long. V lost 7 bases to trimming and J lost 4 bases, with 17 bases between them. Germline CDR1 is MNHEY and CDR2 is SMNVEV (reference sequence).

The chain joins TRBV6-1 to TRBJ2-3, with TRBD2 identical over 7 bases. Germline V gene lookup returns CDR1 MNHNS and CDR2 SASEGT. The length of the CDR3 is 13 residues. Germline trimming cut 3 bases from V and 6 bases from J; bases unmatched to any gene: 3. Written as DNA, the CDR3 is TGTGCCAGCAGTGATTGGCGGGGGGATACGCAGTATTTT. Protein product: CASSDWRGDTQYF.

This chain joins TRBV4-3 and TRBJ2-3, with D possibly being TRBD1 (5 bases). CDR3 length equals 17 residues. Per germline, CDR1 LGHNA and CDR2 YSLEER. Trimming stripped 0 bases from V and 4 bases from J, with 17 bases between. This CDR3 is CASSQDRVGAVADTQYF. The CDR3 nucleotides are TGCGCCAGCAGCCAAGATAGAGTAGGGGCTGTCGCAGATACGCAGTATTTT.

This rearrangement joins TRBV4-3 to TRBJ1-2; D might be TRBD1 (5 bases). CDR1 is LGHNA and CDR2 is YSLEER in the germline V gene. CDR3 size: 16 residues. The germline V and J ends were trimmed by 4 bases and 0 bases, with 15 bases remaining between them. The CDR3 sequence: CASSPRGTEANYGYTF. Written as DNA, the CDR3 is TGCGCCAGCAGCCCCCGGGGGACGGAAGCTAACTATGGCTACACCTTC.

In this sample, this clone turned up once. The J gene is TRBJ2-3, the V gene TRBV30, with D perhaps matching TRBD1 (6 bases). The CDR3 totals 20 residues. V lost 5 bases to trimming and J lost 3 bases, with 33 bases between them. The germline CDR1 and CDR2 sequences are GTSNPN and SVGIG (reference sequence). The CDR3: CAWAQGQGIFRPVGTDTQYF. CDR3 coding DNA: TGTGCCTGGGCCCAGGGGCAGGGAATTTTTCGACCCGTCGGGACAGATACGCAGTATTTT. Using reference TRBV30 and TRBJ2-3 for the parts outside the CDR3, the full variable domain is SQTIHQWPATLVQPVGSPLSLECTVEGTSNPNLYWYRQAAGRGLQLLFYSVGIGQISSEVPQNLSASRPQDRQFILSSKKLLLSDSGFYLCAWAQGQGIFRPVGTDTQYFGPGTRLTVL.

The gene calls are TRBV7-4 and TRBJ1-4; TRBD1 might be the D (5 bases). The CDR3 consists of 13 residues. The germline V gene encodes CDR1 SGHVT and CDR2 SQSDAQ. V shed 6 bases and J shed 9 bases, with 14 bases lying between them. The CDR3: CASRGGDGKKLFF. In DNA form, the CDR3 reads TGTGCCAGCAGGGGGGGGGATGGGAAAAAACTGTTTTTT.

The chain is built from TRBV7-9 and TRBJ2-5, with 9 bases identical to TRBD2. Germline loops: CDR1 SEHNR, CDR2 FQNEAQ (reference sequence). The V segment lost 0 bases and the J segment 3 bases; nucleotides outside the gene matches: 2. The CDR3 consists of 15 residues. CDR3 coding DNA: TGTGCCAGCAGCTTAGCAGCGGGGGGAGAAGAGACCCAGTACTTC. The encoded protein is CASSLAAGGEETQYF.

This clone was detected a few times. This chain uses TRBV30 with TRBJ2-7; 9 bases are a match to TRBD1. The CDR3 has 13 amino acids. J was trimmed by 6 bases and V by 1 base; bases with no gene match: 4. Germline lookup yields CDR1 GTSNPN and CDR2 SVGIG (reference sequence). The CDR3 loop reads CAWSGTGVFEQYF. DNA of the CDR3: TGTGCCTGGAGTGGGACAGGGGTTTTCGAGCAGTACTTC.

V gene TRBV2 combines with J gene TRBJ2-5; 7 positions match TRBD1. The CDR3 is 15 residues long. Germline V gene sequence: CDR1 SNHLY, CDR2 FYNNEI. The V segment lost 7 bases and the J segment 2 bases; nucleotides outside the gene matches: 10. CDR3 DNA sequence: TGTGCCAGCATTGGGTGGGGGACAGCTCAAGAGACCCAGTACTTC. It yields the protein CASIGWGTAQETQYF. Full variable domain (outside the CDR3, taken from reference TRBV2 and TRBJ2-5): EPEVTQTPSHQVTQMGQEVILRCVPISNHLYFYWYRQILGQKVEFLVSFYNNEISEKSEIFDDQFSVERPDGSNFTLKIRSTKLEDSAMYFCASIGWGTAQETQYFGPGTRLLVL.

The CDR3 region has the DNA TGTGCCAGCAGCTTAGGCCGGGTTGCCGAGCAGTACTTC. It encodes CASSLGRVAEQYF. The V and J genes are TRBV13 and TRBJ2-7, with unresolved D. The CDR3 extends over 13 amino acids. Between the trimmed V and J ends, which lost 0 bases and 6 bases, there was a span of 9 bases. Germline CDR1 and CDR2: PRHDT and FYEKMQ (reference sequence).

The chain combines TRBV7-6 with TRBJ1-1, with D perhaps matching TRBD1 (6 bases). Trimming took off 3 bases at V and 4 bases at J, with 21 bases between the two ends. CDR1 is SGHVS and CDR2 is FNYEAQ in the germline V gene. CDR3 length equals 17 residues. CDR3 sequence reads: CASSFLGNQGLGTEAFF. CDR3 DNA sequence: TGTGCCAGCAGCTTTTTAGGCAACCAGGGGCTGGGCACTGAAGCTTTCTTT. The complete variable domain, with remaining parts taken from reference TRBV7-6 and TRBJ1-1, reads GAGVSQSPRYKVTKRGQDVALRCDPISGHVSLYWYRQALGQGPEFLTYFNYEAQQDKSGLPNDRFSAERPEGSISTLTIQRTEQRDSAMYRCASSFLGNQGLGTEAFFGQGTRLTVV.

This clone was recorded only once. The rearrangement uses TRBV18 and TRBJ1-6; 7 bases are shared with TRBD1. Germline assignment: CDR1 KGHSH and CDR2 LQKENI. The CDR3 extends over 15 amino acids. Unmatched junction bases numbered 6, after V lost 3 bases and J lost 7 bases. The CDR3 loop is CASSPGQSGNSPLHF. DNA for the CDR3: TGTGCCAGCTCACCGGGACAGAGCGGGAATTCACCCCTCCACTTT.

The V and J genes are TRBV2 and TRBJ2-2, with 7 bases lining up with TRBD2. CDR3 length: 14 residues. V lost 6 bases, J lost 6 bases, and 7 bases stayed unmatched. Germline-derived CDR1 and CDR2 are SNHLY and FYNNEI. CDR3 nucleotide sequence: TGTGCCAGCAGAGTTACGGGGGGACCCGGGGAGCTGTTTTTT. It yields the protein CASRVTGGPGELFF. The full variable domain, in which reference TRBV2 and TRBJ2-2 provide the parts outside the CDR3, is EPEVTQTPSHQVTQMGQEVILRCVPISNHLYFYWYRQILGQKVEFLVSFYNNEISEKSEIFDDQFSVERPDGSNFTLKIRSTKLEDSAMYFCASRVTGGPGELFFGEGSRLTVL.

The V gene is TRBV4-3, the J gene TRBJ1-2; a possible D gene is TRBD1 (5 bases). The CDR3 consists of 15 residues. Germline-derived CDR1 and CDR2 are LGHNA and YSLEER. Trimming cost V 4 bases and J 0 bases, with 12 bases left between them. The CDR3 DNA reads as TGCGCCAGCAGCCCTTATCCGGGGGCTAACTATGGCTACACCTTC. It is translated as CASSPYPGANYGYTF.

The chain has TRBV7-8 and TRBJ1-4, with 9 nucleotides matching TRBD1. CDR1 is SGHVS and CDR2 is FQNEAQ in the germline V gene. V lost 5 bases to trimming and J lost 10 bases; unmatched junction nucleotides: 11. This CDR3 spans 15 amino acids. For the CDR3, the DNA is TGTGCCAGCAGCCCACTCACCGGGACAGGGAGAAAACTGTTTTTT. Its translation is CASSPLTGTGRKLFF.

This chain connects TRBV6-6 to TRBJ2-7; TRBD1 aligns across 7 bases. Germline V gene data show CDR1 as MNHNY and CDR2 as SVGAGI (reference sequence). J was trimmed by 4 bases and V by 5 bases; bases with no gene match: 11. The CDR3 has 15 amino acids. The CDR3 DNA reads TGTGCCAGCAGTGGCCCCGGGACAGCACCTTACGAGCAGTACTTC. Translating it yields CASSGPGTAPYEQYF.

This chain connects TRBV6-5 to TRBJ1-6, with D perhaps TRBD1 (6 bases). CDR3 length: 15 residues. Per germline, CDR1 MNHEY and CDR2 SVGAGI. V lost 5 bases, J lost 6 bases, and 14 bases lay in between. CDR3 coding DNA: TGTGCCAGCAGTCTCTCGGCACAGGGTAATTCACCCCTCCACTTT. It yields the protein CASSLSAQGNSPLHF.

This clone was picked up a small number of times. DNA of the CDR3: TGTGCCACCCACGGTCCGACAGCCATTAATTCACCCCTCCACTTT. Its protein is CATHGPTAINSPLHF. This chain connects TRBV7-2 to TRBJ1-6, with D possibly TRBD1 on 5 matching bases. Germline CDR1 reads SGHTA; CDR2 reads FQGNSA. Deletions cut 10 bases from V and 6 bases from J, with 19 bases between. The CDR3 consists of 15 residues. Complete variable domain (other parts from reference TRBV7-2 and TRBJ1-6): GAGVSQSPSNKVTEKGKDVELRCDPISGHTALYWYRQSLGQGLEFLIYFQGNSAPDKSGLPSDRFSAERTGGSVSTLTIQRTQQEDSAVYLCATHGPTAINSPLHFGNGTRLTVT.

V and J are TRBV7-2 and TRBJ1-4, with D unclear. Germline V CDR1 and CDR2: SGHTA, FQGNSA. Between the trimmed V and J ends, which lost 1 base and 10 bases, there was a span of 16 bases. This CDR3 region has 15 residues. Here the CDR3 DNA reads TGTGCCAGCAGCTTAGGGCGGCGGAGGGTCGGAAAACTGTTTTTT. Translating it yields CASSLGRRRVGKLFF.

The chain employs TRBV11-1 and TRBJ2-7, with D perhaps matching TRBD2 (6 bases). The CDR3 is 13 residues long. From germline, CDR1 is SGHAT and CDR2 FQDESV (reference sequence). The V end lost 4 bases, the J end lost 6 bases, and 13 bases lay between the germline ends. The CDR3 sequence is CASSWDFAGEQYF. In nucleotides, the CDR3 is TGTGCCAGCAGCTGGGACTTCGCAGGCGAGCAGTACTTC.

The gene calls are TRBV29-1 and TRBJ1-2, with 8 bases aligning to TRBD1. V shed 7 bases and J 3 bases; nucleotides not matched to a gene: 7. The CDR3 totals 13 residues. The germline CDR1 and CDR2 sequences are SQVTM and ANQGSEA. The CDR3 bases are TGCAGCGCCGCCGGACAGGGAGACTATGGCTACACCTTC. Amino acid sequence: CSAAGQGDYGYTF.

This CDR3 is CASSQEWVRGSQETQYF. In DNA form, the CDR3 reads TGCGCCAGCAGCCAAGAATGGGTTAGGGGTAGCCAAGAGACCCAGTACTTC. The genes are TRBV4-3 and TRBJ2-5; D might be TRBD1 (5 bases). V shed 0 bases and J shed 1 base, with 15 bases lying between them. The germline V gene encodes CDR1 LGHNA and CDR2 YSLEER. The CDR3 extends over 17 amino acids.

The J gene is TRBJ2-7, the V gene TRBV19; D gene uncertain. With 2 bases removed from V and 6 bases from J, the gap between germline ends came to 5 bases. Germline CDR1 and CDR2: LNHDA and SQIVND (reference sequence). The CDR3 length is 11 residues. The chain's CDR3 is CASSISPEQYF. The CDR3 nucleotides read TGTGCCAGTAGTATATCTCCCGAGCAGTACTTC.

The V call is TRBV4-3, the J call TRBJ2-3; TRBD2 matches at 9 bases. The CDR3 has 17 residues. Germline V gives CDR1 LGHNA, CDR2 YSLEER. Trimming at V came to 3 bases and at J to 0 bases, leaving 7 bases not matched to a gene. CDR3 residues: CASSHRASGESTDTQYF. For the CDR3, the DNA is TGCGCCAGCAGCCACCGAGCTAGCGGGGAGAGCACAGATACGCAGTATTTT.

The rearrangement joins TRBV5-4 to TRBJ2-3; the match to TRBD1 covers 10 bases. Germline CDR1 is SGHNT and CDR2 is YYREEE (reference sequence). The length of the CDR3 is 14 residues. The V gene end was trimmed by 4 bases and the J gene end by 5 bases; junction bases not matched to a gene: 4. CDR3 sequence: CASSATGGKDTQYF. CDR3 bases: TGTGCCAGCAGCGCGACAGGGGGCAAAGATACGCAGTATTTT.

The V call is TRBV7-9, the J call TRBJ1-4, with D tentatively TRBD1 (5 bases). Trimming took off 5 bases at V and 0 bases at J, with 16 bases between the two ends. Germline assignment: CDR1 SEHNR and CDR2 FQNEAQ (reference sequence). The CDR3 is made up of 17 amino acids. CDR3 sequence (DNA): TGTGCCAGCAGCCTTTACAGGCCTTTTGCAACTAATGAAAAACTGTTTTTT. Its protein is CASSLYRPFATNEKLFF.